The 10 T cell receptor beta chains below come from one sample, sequenced in a study of CD8+ T cells in alopecia areata (dated by TCRdb to 2016 to 2019). The time point label here, explained by the study, means: baseline before oral tofacitinib. Receptor amplification or capture employed the immunoSEQ multiplex PCR assay. For TCR sequencing, RNA was extracted from every sample and reverse transcribed into cDNA to serve as template. TCRdb took this table from immuneACCESS and kept in-frame rearrangements with V and J called. Such tables lack part of the clones; where checked against another copy, unresolved V genes explain under half of the gap, and the rest is unexplained. The sample includes 150,000 or so clones, with about nine tenths observed a single time. Less than 15% of the sample comes from the top ten. This material consisted of CD8+ T cells sorted from blood, taken at week 0. These receptors were collected from a human donor with alopecia areata.

The V call is TRBV6-5, the J call TRBJ2-5; tentatively, D is TRBD1 (6 bases). This CDR3 has 15 amino acids. Germline CDR1 and CDR2: MNHEY and SVGAGI. Trimming shortened V by 0 bases and J by 7 bases, and 15 bases separated the two germline ends. The CDR3 reads CASSYSTGNGGTQYF. In DNA form, the CDR3 reads TGTGCCAGCAGTTACTCCACAGGGAATGGGGGGACCCAGTACTTC.

The chain uses TRBV29-1 and TRBJ2-1; the D is unclear. Germline CDR1 reads SQVTM; CDR2 reads ANQGSEA. The length of the CDR3 is 9 residues. Trimming stripped 4 bases from V and 15 bases from J, with 10 bases between. CDR3 sequence (DNA): TGCAGCGTTGTCGAAGCGCCGTTCTTC. It translates to CSVVEAPFF.

CDR3 DNA sequence: TGTGCCAGCAGTCCCGGGACGGAGAGTAACGAGCAGTACTTC. Translating it yields CASSPGTESNEQYF. The V and J genes are TRBV6-5 and TRBJ2-7, with D perhaps being TRBD1 or TRBD2 (5 bases each). Trimming removed 5 bases at V and 5 bases at J, with 16 bases between. CDR3 length: 14 amino acids. Germline loops: CDR1 MNHEY, CDR2 SVGAGI.

The chain uses TRBV29-1 and TRBJ2-5, with a tentative D call TRBD2 (7 bases). V was trimmed by 2 bases and J by 9 bases, leaving 19 bases between them. This CDR3 is 14 amino acids long. Per germline, CDR1 SQVTM and CDR2 ANQGSEA. CDR3 in amino acids: CSVESAGGLEAQYF. In nucleotides, the CDR3 is TGCAGCGTTGAATCGGCCGGGGGGCTCGAGGCCCAGTACTTC. Using reference TRBV29-1 and TRBJ2-5 for the parts outside the CDR3, the full variable domain is SAVISQKPSRDICQRGTSLTIQCQVDSQVTMMFWYRQQPGQSLTLIATANQGSEATYESGFVIDKFPISRPNLTFSTLTVSNMSPEDSSIYLCSVESAGGLEAQYFGPGTRLLVL.

The chain is built from TRBV13 and TRBJ2-7; TRBD2 might be the D (5 bases). The CDR3 contains 13 residues. V was cut by 2 bases and J by 5 bases, with 10 bases left in between. The germline V gene has CDR1 PRHDT and CDR2 FYEKMQ (reference sequence). The CDR3: CASSLTPGNEQYF. CDR3 DNA: TGTGCCAGCAGCTTAACTCCCGGGAACGAGCAGTACTTC.

V and J are TRBV6-5 and TRBJ2-7; maybe TRBD2 (5 bases). V lost 5 bases to trimming and J lost 0 bases, with 8 bases between them. The CDR3 length is 13 residues. Per the germline V gene, CDR1 is MNHEY and CDR2 is SVGAGI. The CDR3 nucleotides read TGTGCCAGCAGTCCGGGATACTCCTACGAGCAGTACTTC. This encodes CASSPGYSYEQYF.

CDR3 in DNA: TGTGCCAGCACCGGAGGCCAGCTTTCCAATCAGCCCCAGCATTTT. This translates into CASTGGQLSNQPQHF. This chain uses TRBV28 with TRBJ1-5; D not resolved. The CDR3 contains 15 residues. V lost 7 bases to trimming and J lost 3 bases, with 16 bases between them. CDR1 is MDHEN and CDR2 is SYDVKM in the germline V gene.

This clone was recorded only once. Germline is not matched at one junction end, which may reflect a read error. V is TRBV4-1 and J is TRBJ2-7; unclear D gene. The CDR3 totals 15 residues. CDR1 and CDR2 from the germline V gene are MGHRA and YSYEKL. The DNA of the CDR3 is TGCGCCAGCAGCCAAGATAAGACTCAAGGGTACGAGCAGTGCTTC. As protein: CASSQDKTQGYEQCF.

The chain employs TRBV5-4 and TRBJ1-1; possible D gene TRBD1, 6 bases. Trimming pared 0 bases from V and 6 bases from J, leaving 6 bases between. CDR1 is SGHNT, CDR2 YYREEE, per germline (reference sequence). The CDR3 covers 12 residues. The CDR3 region is CASSLEGAEAFF. The CDR3, as DNA: TGTGCCAGCAGCTTGGAGGGGGCTGAAGCTTTCTTT.

This sequence joins TRBV29-1 and TRBJ2-3; no definite D call. V lost 7 bases and J lost 0, with 2 bases in between. Germline CDR1 is SQVTM and CDR2 is ANQGSEA. The CDR3 loop spans 10 amino acids. The DNA of the CDR3 is TGCAGCGCTAGCACAGATACGCAGTATTTT. Protein: CSASTDTQYF.